The rows below give T cell receptor beta chains drawn from one sample of a study of T-cell reconstitution after alpha-beta-depleted transplantation in children. TCRdb independently ran MiXCR on the PCR reads; one entry per CDR3 protein. The table includes 200,000 to 250,000 distinct CDR3 sequences, about 6.6% detected once. This specimen consisted of PBMCs, obtained before TCRalphabeta/CD19-depleted stem cell transplant. These receptor sequences come from a boy between 2 and 10 years old with acute lymphoblastic leukemia, due to receive a stem cell transplant. Each CDR3 is given with its conserved first and last residue. The order of the fields is CDR3 protein, CDR3 DNA, V gene, J gene, D gene, clone size. D genes are given only for firm matches. Rows give clone size only sometimes, using once, few, many, or a class for an expanded clone.

CDR3aa: CASSFRFPGLGYTF; CDR3nt: TGTGCCAGCAGCTTCCGATTCCCCGGGCTTGGCTACACCTTC; v_gene: TRBV7-9; j_gene: TRBJ1-2; d_gene: .; abundance: .
CDR3aa: CSARGPTRRGASYNEQFF; CDR3nt: TGCAGTGCTAGAGGGCCGACTCGGCGGGGGGCGTCCTACAATGAGCAGTTCTTC; v_gene: TRBV20-1; j_gene: TRBJ2-1; d_gene: TRBD2; abundance: .
CDR3aa: CASSPLGGVQAEAFF; CDR3nt: TGTGCCAGCAGCCCCTTAGGCGGGGTCCAGGCTGAAGCTTTCTTT; v_gene: TRBV7-9; j_gene: TRBJ1-1; d_gene: .; abundance: many
CDR3aa: CASSFELPETQYF; CDR3nt: TGTGCCAGCAGTTTCGAACTACCTGAGACCCAGTACTTC; v_gene: TRBV12-3/TRBV12-4; j_gene: TRBJ2-5; d_gene: .; abundance: few
CDR3aa: CAWRGVAGVGFTGELFF; CDR3nt: TGTGCCTGGAGGGGAGTAGCGGGAGTTGGTTTCACCGGGGAGCTGTTTTTT; v_gene: TRBV30; j_gene: TRBJ2-2; d_gene: TRBD2; abundance: .
CDR3aa: CASSLALNTGELFF; CDR3nt: TGTGCCAGCAGTCTAGCACTTAACACCGGGGAGCTGTTTTTT; v_gene: TRBV6-4; j_gene: TRBJ2-2; d_gene: .; abundance: .
CDR3aa: CASSSSGISTDTQYF; CDR3nt: TGTGCCAGCAGTTCGAGCGGGATCAGCACAGATACGCAGTATTTT; v_gene: TRBV28; j_gene: TRBJ2-3; d_gene: TRBD2; abundance: few
CDR3aa: CASSSLKLAGEGSTGELFF; CDR3nt: TGTGCCAGCAGCTCGCTTAAACTAGCGGGAGAAGGTAGCACCGGGGAGCTGTTTTTT; v_gene: TRBV28; j_gene: TRBJ2-2; d_gene: TRBD2; abundance: many
CDR3aa: CASSPFRLAGSYEQYF; CDR3nt: TGTGCCAGCAGTCCCTTTCGACTAGCGGGATCCTACGAGCAGTACTTC; v_gene: TRBV28; j_gene: TRBJ2-7; d_gene: TRBD2; abundance: many
CDR3aa: CASSLVGVAGGRETQYF; CDR3nt: TGTGCCAGCAGCTTAGTTGGGGTAGCGGGGGGTCGCGAGACCCAGTACTTC; v_gene: TRBV11-2; j_gene: TRBJ2-5; d_gene: TRBD2; abundance: few
CDR3aa: CASSSRNDEQFF; CDR3nt: TGTGCCAGCAGCTCCAGGAACGATGAGCAGTTCTTC; v_gene: TRBV7-2; j_gene: TRBJ2-1; d_gene: .; abundance: few
CDR3aa: CASSADGYTF; CDR3nt: TGTGCCAGCAGTGCGGACGGCTACACCTTC; v_gene: TRBV2; j_gene: TRBJ1-2; d_gene: .; abundance: many
CDR3aa: CASSYGSLGSYNEQFF; CDR3nt: TGTGCCAGCAGTTACGGCTCCCTAGGGTCCTACAATGAGCAGTTCTTC; v_gene: TRBV6-2/TRBV6-3; j_gene: TRBJ2-1; d_gene: .; abundance: many
CDR3aa: CSVELTSGGEGEQYF; CDR3nt: TGCAGCGTTGAATTAACTAGCGGGGGGGAGGGCGAGCAGTACTTC; v_gene: TRBV29-1; j_gene: TRBJ2-7; d_gene: TRBD2; abundance: few
CDR3aa: CASSATGNYEQYF; CDR3nt: TGTGCCAGCAGCGCGACAGGGAACTACGAGCAGTACTTC; v_gene: TRBV7-9; j_gene: TRBJ2-7; d_gene: TRBD1; abundance: many